A selection of T cell receptor beta chains follows, all from one sample in a study of T cell responses to AZD1222 COVID-19 vaccine. Only in-frame clones appear in the TCRdb table, and some are missing; sequencing was by immunoSEQ multiplex PCR. The sample lists about 150,000 clones, roughly 80% seen once, with approximately 4% in the top ten. The material was peripheral blood, obtained on day 0 of AZD1222 vaccination. The receptors here all came from an adult in good health. The CDR3 runs from the conserved cysteine through the conserved F or W. D genes are given only for firm matches. Part of the rows lack a size; the others show once, few, many or a class for expanded clones.

d_call: TRBD1
j_call: TRBJ2-7
clone_size: NA
v_call: TRBV5-1
cdr3_nt: TGCGCCAGCAGCTTGGGGACAGGGGGTACGTACGAGCAGTACTTC
cdr3_aa: CASSLGTGGTYEQYF

d_call: NA
j_call: TRBJ1-2
clone_size: NA
v_call: TRBV28
cdr3_nt: TGTGCCAGCAGCGAGGGTCCCGACTATGGCTACACCTTC
cdr3_aa: CASSEGPDYGYTF

d_call: TRBD1
j_call: TRBJ2-7
clone_size: NA
v_call: TRBV18
cdr3_nt: TGTGCCAGCTCACCTGGACAGGGGAGGGACGAGCAGTACTTC
cdr3_aa: CASSPGQGRDEQYF

d_call: TRBD1
j_call: TRBJ2-4
clone_size: NA
v_call: TRBV3-1/TRBV3-2
cdr3_nt: TGTGCCAGCAGCTTTCGACAGGGGAAAGCCAAAAACATTCAGTACTTC
cdr3_aa: CASSFRQGKAKNIQYF

d_call: NA
j_call: TRBJ2-7
clone_size: NA
v_call: TRBV28
cdr3_nt: TGTGCCAGCAGTTTACCCGGGACAAGGCTCCGGGACGAGCAGTACTTC
cdr3_aa: CASSLPGTRLRDEQYF

d_call: NA
j_call: TRBJ1-5
clone_size: NA
v_call: TRBV6-1
cdr3_nt: TGTGCCAGCAGTGAAACAGGGTACCAGCCCCAGCATTTT
cdr3_aa: CASSETGYQPQHF

d_call: NA
j_call: TRBJ1-3
clone_size: NA
v_call: TRBV28
cdr3_nt: TGTGCCAGCAGTTTACCGGGGCTCCACTCTGGAAACACCATATATTTT
cdr3_aa: CASSLPGLHSGNTIYF

d_call: NA
j_call: TRBJ2-5
clone_size: NA
v_call: TRBV5-6
cdr3_nt: TGTGCCAGCAGCTTATGGGTCATCCAAGAGACCCAGTACTTC
cdr3_aa: CASSLWVIQETQYF

d_call: NA
j_call: TRBJ1-1
clone_size: NA
v_call: TRBV9
cdr3_nt: TGTGCCAGCAGTATAGGGCTGATGAACACTGAAGCTTTCTTT
cdr3_aa: CASSIGLMNTEAFF

d_call: NA
j_call: TRBJ1-2
clone_size: NA
v_call: TRBV7-2
cdr3_nt: TGTGCCAGCAGCCCGCCAGGCTATGGCTACACCTTC
cdr3_aa: CASSPPGYGYTF

d_call: TRBD2
j_call: TRBJ2-7
clone_size: NA
v_call: TRBV28
cdr3_nt: TGTGCCAGCAGTGGACTAGCGGAAACCTACGAGCAGTACTTC
cdr3_aa: CASSGLAETYEQYF

d_call: NA
j_call: TRBJ2-2
clone_size: NA
v_call: TRBV11-2
cdr3_nt: TGTGCCAGCAGCCCCGGGACTCCGAGCGGGACCGGGGAGCTGTTTTTT
cdr3_aa: CASSPGTPSGTGELFF

d_call: TRBD1
j_call: TRBJ2-3
clone_size: NA
v_call: TRBV15
cdr3_nt: TGTGCCACCAGCAGAGATGGGGGACAGGGGGCGGTAGATACGCAGTATTTT
cdr3_aa: CATSRDGGQGAVDTQYF

d_call: NA
j_call: TRBJ2-1
clone_size: NA
v_call: TRBV3-1/TRBV3-2
cdr3_nt: TGTGCCAGCAGCCCATGGGCAGGTTTAGGGAATGAGCAGTTCTTC
cdr3_aa: CASSPWAGLGNEQFF

d_call: TRBD1
j_call: TRBJ2-2
clone_size: NA
v_call: TRBV7-3
cdr3_nt: TGTGCCAGCAGCCTACAGGGGATTCTTAACACCGGGGAGCTGTTTTTT
cdr3_aa: CASSLQGILNTGELFF

d_call: NA
j_call: TRBJ2-3
clone_size: NA
v_call: TRBV15
cdr3_nt: TGTGCCACCAGCAACAACGGACTAAGCACAGATACGCAGTATTTT
cdr3_aa: CATSNNGLSTDTQYF

d_call: TRBD1
j_call: TRBJ1-6
clone_size: NA
v_call: TRBV28
cdr3_nt: TGTGCCTTACCCCTCGGGACAGGTCTTTTTAATTCACCCCTCCACTTT
cdr3_aa: CALPLGTGLFNSPLHF

d_call: NA
j_call: TRBJ2-2
clone_size: few
v_call: TRBV5-1
cdr3_nt: TGCGCCATCTCTGAGGAGGGCGCGAACACCGGGGAGCTGTTTTTT
cdr3_aa: CAISEEGANTGELFF